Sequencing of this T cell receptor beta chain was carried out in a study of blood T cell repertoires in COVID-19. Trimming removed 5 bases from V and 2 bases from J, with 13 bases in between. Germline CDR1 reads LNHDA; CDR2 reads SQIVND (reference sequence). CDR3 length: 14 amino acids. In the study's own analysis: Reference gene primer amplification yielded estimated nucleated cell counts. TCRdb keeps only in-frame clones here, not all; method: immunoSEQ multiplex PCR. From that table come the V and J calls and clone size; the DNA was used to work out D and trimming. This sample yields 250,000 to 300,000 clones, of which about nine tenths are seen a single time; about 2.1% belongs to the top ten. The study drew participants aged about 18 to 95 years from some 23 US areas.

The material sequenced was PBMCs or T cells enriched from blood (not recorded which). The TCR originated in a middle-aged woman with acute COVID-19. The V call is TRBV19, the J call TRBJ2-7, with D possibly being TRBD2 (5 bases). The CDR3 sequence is CASSPGLEAYEQYF. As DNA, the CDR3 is TGTGCCAGTAGTCCGGGGTTGGAGGCCTACGAGCAGTACTTC.